One T cell receptor beta chain is described in this entry. The antigen is undetermined. cDNA serving as the sequencing template came from extracted, reverse transcribed RNA. Profiled with immunoSEQ multiplex PCR; TCRdb holds only in-frame clones, not every one. The sample shows roughly 140,000 clones, 50% to 65% of them seen only once. This entry comes from a study of CD8+ T cells in alopecia areata. Findings and caveats of the study: Mice showed clearer TCR sharing than patients did, a gap that was possibly HLA-related.

This CDR3 contains 14 residues. Trimming cost V 5 bases and J 6 bases; bases outside gene matches: 6. CDR1 and CDR2 from the germline V gene are SGHVS and FQNEAQ. The sample consisted of CD8+ T cells sorted from blood, taken at week 0. This clonotype was sampled from a human donor with alopecia areata. The chain uses TRBV7-8 and TRBJ1-5; 8 bases agree with TRBD1. The CDR3 protein is CASSDGQGPQPQHF. The CDR3 DNA is TGTGCCAGCAGCGACGGACAGGGACCTCAGCCCCAGCATTTT.